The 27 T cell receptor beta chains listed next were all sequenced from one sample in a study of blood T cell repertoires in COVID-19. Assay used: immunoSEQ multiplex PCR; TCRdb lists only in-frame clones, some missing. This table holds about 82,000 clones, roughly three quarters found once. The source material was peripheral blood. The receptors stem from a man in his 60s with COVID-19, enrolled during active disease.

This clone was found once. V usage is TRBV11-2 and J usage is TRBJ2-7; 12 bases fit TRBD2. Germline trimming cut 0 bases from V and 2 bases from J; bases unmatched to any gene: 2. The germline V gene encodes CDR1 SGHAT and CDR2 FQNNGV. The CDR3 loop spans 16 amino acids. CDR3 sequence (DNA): TGTGCCAGCAGCTTAGATAGACTAGCGGGAGCCTACGAGCAGTACTTC. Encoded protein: CASSLDRLAGAYEQYF.

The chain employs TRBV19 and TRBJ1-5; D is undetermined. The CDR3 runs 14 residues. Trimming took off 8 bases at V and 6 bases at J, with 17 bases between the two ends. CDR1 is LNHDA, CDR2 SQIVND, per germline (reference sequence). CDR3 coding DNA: TGTGCCAGTGGTCCGGGGAACCCCCCTCAGCCCCAGCATTTT. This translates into CASGPGNPPQPQHF.

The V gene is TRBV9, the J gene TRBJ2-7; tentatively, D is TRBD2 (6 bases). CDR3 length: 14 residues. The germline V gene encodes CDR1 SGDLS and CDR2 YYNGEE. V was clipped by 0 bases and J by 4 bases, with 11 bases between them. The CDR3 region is CASSVAGGEYEQYF. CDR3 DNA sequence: TGTGCCAGCAGCGTAGCCGGCGGGGAGTACGAGCAGTACTTC.

The CDR3 nucleotides read TGTGCCAGCAGCTCAGACCGGGGTTCCTACAATGAGCAGTTCTTC. Protein product: CASSSDRGSYNEQFF. The chain is built from TRBV7-8 and TRBJ2-1; tentatively, D is TRBD2 (5 bases). The germline V gene has CDR1 SGHVS and CDR2 FQNEAQ. Trimming cost V 4 bases and J 1 base, with 11 bases left between them. This CDR3 contains 15 residues.

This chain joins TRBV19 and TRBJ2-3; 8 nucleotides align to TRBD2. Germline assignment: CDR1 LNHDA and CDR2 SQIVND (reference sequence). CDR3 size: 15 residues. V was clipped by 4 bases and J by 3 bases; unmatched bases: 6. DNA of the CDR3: TGTGCCAGTAGTAAAGTCGGCGGGGGGACAGATACGCAGTATTTT. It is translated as CASSKVGGGTDTQYF.

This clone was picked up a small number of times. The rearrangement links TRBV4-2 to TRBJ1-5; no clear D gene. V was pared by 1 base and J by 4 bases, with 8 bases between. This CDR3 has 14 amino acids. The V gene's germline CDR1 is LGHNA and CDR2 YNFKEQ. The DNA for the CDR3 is TGTGCCAGCAGCCAAGTTAACCAGAATCAGCCCCAGCATTTT. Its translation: CASSQVNQNQPQHF.

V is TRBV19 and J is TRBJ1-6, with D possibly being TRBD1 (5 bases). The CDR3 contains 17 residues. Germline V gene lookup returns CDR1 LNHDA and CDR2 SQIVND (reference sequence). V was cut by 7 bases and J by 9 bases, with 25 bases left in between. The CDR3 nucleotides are TGTGCCAGTACCACGGCCGCGGGGACCTTATCGAGTTCACCCCTCCACTTT. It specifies CASTTAAGTLSSSPLHF.

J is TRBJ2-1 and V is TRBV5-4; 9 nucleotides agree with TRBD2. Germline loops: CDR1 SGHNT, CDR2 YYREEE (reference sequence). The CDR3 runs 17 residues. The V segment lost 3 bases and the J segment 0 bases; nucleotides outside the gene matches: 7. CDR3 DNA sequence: TGTGCCAGCAGCTCGGCTAGCGGGGCCTCCTCCTACAATGAGCAGTTCTTC. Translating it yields CASSSASGASSYNEQFF.

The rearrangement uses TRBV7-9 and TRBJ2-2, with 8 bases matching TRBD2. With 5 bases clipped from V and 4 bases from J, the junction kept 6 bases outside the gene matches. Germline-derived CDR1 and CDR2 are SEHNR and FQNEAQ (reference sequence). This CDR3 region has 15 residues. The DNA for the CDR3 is TGTGCCAGCAGCGCGGGACTAGTTTCCACCGGGGAGCTGTTTTTT. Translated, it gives CASSAGLVSTGELFF. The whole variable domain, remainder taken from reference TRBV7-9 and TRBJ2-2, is DTGVSQNPRHKITKRGQNVTFRCDPISEHNRLYWYRQTLGQGPEFLTYFQNEAQLEKSRLLSDRFSAERPKGSFSTLEIQRTEQGDSAMYLCASSAGLVSTGELFFGEGSRLTVL.

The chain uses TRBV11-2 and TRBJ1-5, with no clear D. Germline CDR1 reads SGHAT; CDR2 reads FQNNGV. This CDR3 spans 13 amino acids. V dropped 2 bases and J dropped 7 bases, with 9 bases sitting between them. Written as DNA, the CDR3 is TGTGCCAGCAGCTTAAATTCCCAGCAGCCCCAGCATTTT. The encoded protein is CASSLNSQQPQHF.

CDR3 sequence (DNA): TGTGCCAGCAGCCCAGTTGGGCAGCAAGAGACCCAGTACTTC. This translates into CASSPVGQQETQYF. The V gene is TRBV7-3, the J gene TRBJ2-5, with unresolved D. CDR1 is SGHTA, CDR2 FQGTGA, per germline. The CDR3 extends over 14 amino acids. V lost 5 bases to trimming and J lost 2 bases, with 12 bases between them.

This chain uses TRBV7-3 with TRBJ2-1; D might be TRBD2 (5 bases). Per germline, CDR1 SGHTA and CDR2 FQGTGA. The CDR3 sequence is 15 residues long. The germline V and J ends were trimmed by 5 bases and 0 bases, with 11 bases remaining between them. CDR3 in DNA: TGTGCCAGCAGCGAAGCGGCAAGCTCCTACAATGAGCAGTTCTTC. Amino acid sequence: CASSEAASSYNEQFF.

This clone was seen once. The CDR3 bases are TGTGCCAGTGGAGACAGGGTTGCTGAAGCTTTCTTT. It codes for CASGDRVAEAFF. The rearrangement uses TRBV19 and TRBJ1-1; TRBD1 matches 7 bases. There are 12 residues in the CDR3. The junction had 6 bases not matched to a gene; V was cut back by 8 bases and J by 6 bases. Per the germline V gene, CDR1 is LNHDA and CDR2 is SQIVND (reference sequence).

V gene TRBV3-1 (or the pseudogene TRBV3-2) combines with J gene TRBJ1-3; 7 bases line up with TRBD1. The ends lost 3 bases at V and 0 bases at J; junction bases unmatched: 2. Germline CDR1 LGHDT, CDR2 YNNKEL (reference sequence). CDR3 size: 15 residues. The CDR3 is CASSHRTGSGNTIYF. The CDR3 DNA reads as TGTGCCAGCAGCCACAGGACAGGCTCTGGAAACACCATATATTTT.

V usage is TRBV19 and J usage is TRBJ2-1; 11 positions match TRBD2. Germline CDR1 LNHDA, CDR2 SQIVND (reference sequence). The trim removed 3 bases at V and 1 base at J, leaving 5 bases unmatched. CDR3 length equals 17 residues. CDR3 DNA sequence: TGTGCCAGTAGTATTAGAGCTAGCGGGGGGTCCTACAATGAGCAGTTCTTC. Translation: CASSIRASGGSYNEQFF.

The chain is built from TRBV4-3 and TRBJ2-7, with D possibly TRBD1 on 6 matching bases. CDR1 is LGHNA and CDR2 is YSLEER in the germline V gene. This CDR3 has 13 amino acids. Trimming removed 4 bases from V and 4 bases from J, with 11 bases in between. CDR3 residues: CASSRTQGYEQYF. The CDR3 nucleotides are TGCGCCAGCAGCCGAACCCAGGGGTACGAGCAGTACTTC.

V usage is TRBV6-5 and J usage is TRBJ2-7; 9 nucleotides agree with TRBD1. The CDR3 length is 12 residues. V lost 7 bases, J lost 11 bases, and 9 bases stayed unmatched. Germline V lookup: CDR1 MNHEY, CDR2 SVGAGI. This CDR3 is CASTSTGGDEYF. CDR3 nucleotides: TGTGCCAGCACCTCGACAGGGGGGGATGAGTACTTC.

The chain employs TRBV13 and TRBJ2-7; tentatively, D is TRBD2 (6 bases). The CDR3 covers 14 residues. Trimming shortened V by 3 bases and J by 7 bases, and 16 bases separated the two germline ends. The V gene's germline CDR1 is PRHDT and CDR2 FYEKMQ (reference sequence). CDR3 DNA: TGTGCCAGCAGCTTCTCCCAGCGGGCGGGAGAGCAGTACTTC. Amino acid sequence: CASSFSQRAGEQYF.

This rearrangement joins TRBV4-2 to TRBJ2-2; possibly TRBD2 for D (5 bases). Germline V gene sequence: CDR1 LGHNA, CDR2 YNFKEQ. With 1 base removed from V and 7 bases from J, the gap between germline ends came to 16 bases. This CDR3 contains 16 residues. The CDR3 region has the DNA TGTGCCAGCAGCCAAGCCGGTCTAGCTCTAAACGGGGAGCTGTTTTTT. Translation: CASSQAGLALNGELFF.

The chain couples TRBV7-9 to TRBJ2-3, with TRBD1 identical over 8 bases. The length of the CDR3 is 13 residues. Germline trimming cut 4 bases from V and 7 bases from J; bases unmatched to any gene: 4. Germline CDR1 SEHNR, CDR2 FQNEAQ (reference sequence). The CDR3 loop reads CASSSGTGNTQYF. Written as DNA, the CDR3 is TGTGCCAGCAGCTCGGGGACAGGAAATACGCAGTATTTT.

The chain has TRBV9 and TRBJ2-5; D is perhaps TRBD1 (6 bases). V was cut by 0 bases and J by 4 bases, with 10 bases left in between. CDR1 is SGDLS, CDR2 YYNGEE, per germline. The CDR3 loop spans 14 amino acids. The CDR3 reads CASSVADRPETQYF. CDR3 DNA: TGTGCCAGCAGCGTAGCTGACAGGCCAGAGACCCAGTACTTC.

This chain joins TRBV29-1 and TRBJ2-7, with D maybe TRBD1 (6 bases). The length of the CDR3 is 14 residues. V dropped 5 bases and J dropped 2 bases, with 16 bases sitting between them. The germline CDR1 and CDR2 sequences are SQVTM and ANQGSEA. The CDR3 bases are TGCAGCGTTAAGAAGAAGGACAGAACCTACGAGCAGTACTTC. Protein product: CSVKKKDRTYEQYF.

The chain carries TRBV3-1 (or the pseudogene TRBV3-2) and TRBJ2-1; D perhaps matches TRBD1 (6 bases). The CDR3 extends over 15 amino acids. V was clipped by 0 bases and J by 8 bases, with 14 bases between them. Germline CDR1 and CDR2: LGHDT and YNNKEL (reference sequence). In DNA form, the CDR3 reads TGTGCCAGCAGCCAAGACTATCACAGGGTGCATGAGCAGTTCTTC. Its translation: CASSQDYHRVHEQFF.

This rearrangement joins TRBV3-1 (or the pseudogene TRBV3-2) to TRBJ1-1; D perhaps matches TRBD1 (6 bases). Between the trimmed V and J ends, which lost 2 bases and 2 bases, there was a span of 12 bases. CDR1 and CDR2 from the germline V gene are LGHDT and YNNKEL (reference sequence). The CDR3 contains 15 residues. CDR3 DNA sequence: TGTGCCAGCAGCCAAAGGGGAGGGGGAAACACTGAAGCTTTCTTT. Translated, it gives CASSQRGGGNTEAFF.

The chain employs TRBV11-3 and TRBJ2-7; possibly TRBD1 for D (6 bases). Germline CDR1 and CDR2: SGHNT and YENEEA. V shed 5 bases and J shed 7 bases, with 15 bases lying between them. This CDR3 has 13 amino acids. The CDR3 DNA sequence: TGTGCCAGCAGCCATTCGACAGGTTTGGAGCAGTACTTC. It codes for CASSHSTGLEQYF.

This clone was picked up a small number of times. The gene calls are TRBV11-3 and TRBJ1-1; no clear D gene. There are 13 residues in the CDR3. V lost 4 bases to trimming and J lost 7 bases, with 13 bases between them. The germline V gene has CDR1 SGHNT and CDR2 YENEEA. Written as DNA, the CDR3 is TGTGCCAGCAGCTCGGATAGGAGGGTTGAAGCTTTCTTT. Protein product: CASSSDRRVEAFF.

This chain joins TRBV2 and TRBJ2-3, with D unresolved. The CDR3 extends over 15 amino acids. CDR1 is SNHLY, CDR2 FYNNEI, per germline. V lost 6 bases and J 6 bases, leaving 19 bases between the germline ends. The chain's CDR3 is CASRAFSSYLDTQYF. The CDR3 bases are TGTGCCAGCAGAGCCTTTAGTTCTTATTTGGATACGCAGTATTTT.